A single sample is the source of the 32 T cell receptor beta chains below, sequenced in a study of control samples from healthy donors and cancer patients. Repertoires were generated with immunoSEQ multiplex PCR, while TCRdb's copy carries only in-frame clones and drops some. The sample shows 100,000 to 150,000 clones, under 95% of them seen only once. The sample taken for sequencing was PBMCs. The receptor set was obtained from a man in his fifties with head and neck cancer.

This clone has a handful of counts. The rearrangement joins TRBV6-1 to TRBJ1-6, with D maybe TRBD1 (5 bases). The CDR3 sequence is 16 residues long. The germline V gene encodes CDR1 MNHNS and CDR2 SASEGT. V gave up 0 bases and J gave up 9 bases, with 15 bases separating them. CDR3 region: CASSEAPGTGTSPLHF. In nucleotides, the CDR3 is TGTGCCAGCAGTGAAGCGCCCGGGACGGGAACTTCACCCCTCCACTTT.

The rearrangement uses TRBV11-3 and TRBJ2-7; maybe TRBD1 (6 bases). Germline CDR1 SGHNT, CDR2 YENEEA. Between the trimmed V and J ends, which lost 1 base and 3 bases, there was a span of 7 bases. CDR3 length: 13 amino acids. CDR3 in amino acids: CASSLARGYEQYF. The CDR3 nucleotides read TGTGCCAGCAGCTTAGCCAGGGGCTACGAGCAGTACTTC.

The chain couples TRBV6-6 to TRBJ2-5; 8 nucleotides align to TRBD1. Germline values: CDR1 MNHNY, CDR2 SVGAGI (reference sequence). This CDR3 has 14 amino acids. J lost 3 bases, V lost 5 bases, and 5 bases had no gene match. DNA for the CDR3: TGTGCCAGCAGTGGACAGGGTCGGGAAGAGACCCAGTACTTC. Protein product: CASSGQGREETQYF.

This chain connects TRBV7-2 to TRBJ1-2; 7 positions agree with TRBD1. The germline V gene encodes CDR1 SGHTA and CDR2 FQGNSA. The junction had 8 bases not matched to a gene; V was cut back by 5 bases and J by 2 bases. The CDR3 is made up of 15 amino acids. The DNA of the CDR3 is TGTGCCAGCAGCCGGATGTCGGGACAGAACTATGGCTACACCTTC. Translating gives CASSRMSGQNYGYTF.

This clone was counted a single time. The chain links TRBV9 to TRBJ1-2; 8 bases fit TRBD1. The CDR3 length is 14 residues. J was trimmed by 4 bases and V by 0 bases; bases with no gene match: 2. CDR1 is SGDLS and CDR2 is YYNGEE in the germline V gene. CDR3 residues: CASSVGQGSYGYTF. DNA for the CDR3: TGTGCCAGCAGCGTAGGACAGGGGAGCTATGGCTACACCTTC.

The CDR3 DNA is TGTGCCAGTAGTGGCCCGGGCAGCTATAATGAAAAACTGTTTTTT. As protein: CASSGPGSYNEKLFF. The rearrangement links TRBV19 to TRBJ1-4; D gene unclear. Germline CDR1 LNHDA, CDR2 SQIVND (reference sequence). There are 15 residues in the CDR3. V dropped 5 bases and J dropped 4 bases, with 14 bases sitting between them.

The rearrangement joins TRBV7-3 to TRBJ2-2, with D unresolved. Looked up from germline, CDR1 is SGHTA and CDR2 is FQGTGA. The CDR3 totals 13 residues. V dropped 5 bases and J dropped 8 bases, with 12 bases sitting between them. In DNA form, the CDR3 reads TGTGCCAGCAGCCCCCTACCGCAGGGGGAGCTGTTTTTT. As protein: CASSPLPQGELFF.

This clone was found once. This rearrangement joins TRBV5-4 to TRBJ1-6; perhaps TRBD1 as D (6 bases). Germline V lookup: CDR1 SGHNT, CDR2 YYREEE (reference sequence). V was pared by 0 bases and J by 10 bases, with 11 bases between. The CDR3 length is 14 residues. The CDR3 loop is CASSLDRVVSPLHF. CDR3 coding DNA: TGTGCCAGCAGCTTGGACAGGGTGGTATCACCCCTCCACTTT.

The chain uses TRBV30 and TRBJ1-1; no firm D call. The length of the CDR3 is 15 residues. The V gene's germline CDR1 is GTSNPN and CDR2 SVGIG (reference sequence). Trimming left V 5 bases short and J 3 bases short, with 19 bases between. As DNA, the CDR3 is TGTGCCTGGTCTATGATCCGGAGGGTACACACTGAAGCTTTCTTT. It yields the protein CAWSMIRRVHTEAFF.

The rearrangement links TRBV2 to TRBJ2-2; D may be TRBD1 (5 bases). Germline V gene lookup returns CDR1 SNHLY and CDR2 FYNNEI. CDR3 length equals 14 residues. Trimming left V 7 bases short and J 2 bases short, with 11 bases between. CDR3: CASTRQSNTGELFF. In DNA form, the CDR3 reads TGTGCCAGCACCCGACAGAGTAACACCGGGGAGCTGTTTTTT. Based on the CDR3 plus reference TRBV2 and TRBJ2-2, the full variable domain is EPEVTQTPSHQVTQMGQEVILRCVPISNHLYFYWYRQILGQKVEFLVSFYNNEISEKSEIFDDQFSVERPDGSNFTLKIRSTKLEDSAMYFCASTRQSNTGELFFGEGSRLTVL.

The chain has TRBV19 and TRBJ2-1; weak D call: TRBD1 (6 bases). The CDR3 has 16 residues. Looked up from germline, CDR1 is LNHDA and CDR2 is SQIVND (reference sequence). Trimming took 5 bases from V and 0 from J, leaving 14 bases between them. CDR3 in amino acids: CASSFRTASSYNEQFF. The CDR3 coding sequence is TGTGCCAGTAGTTTCAGGACAGCGAGCTCCTACAATGAGCAGTTCTTC.

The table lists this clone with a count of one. CDR3 residues: CASSRVENTEAFF. The CDR3 coding sequence is TGTGCCAGCTCTCGCGTGGAGAACACTGAAGCTTTCTTT. The chain combines TRBV18 with TRBJ1-1; D gene ambiguous. Per germline, CDR1 KGHSH and CDR2 LQKENI. Trimming cost V 6 bases and J 1 base, with 9 bases left between them. The CDR3 has 13 amino acids.

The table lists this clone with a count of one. The CDR3 is CASSYGRGALQETQYF. In DNA, the CDR3 is TGTGCCAGCAGTTACGGGCGGGGGGCCCTCCAGGAGACCCAGTACTTC. The V gene is TRBV6-2 or TRBV6-3, the J gene TRBJ2-5, with 8 nucleotides matching TRBD2. The V gene's germline CDR1 is MNHEY and CDR2 SVGEGT. V shed 2 bases, J shed 5 bases, and the junction held 10 bases outside the gene matches. This CDR3 spans 16 amino acids.

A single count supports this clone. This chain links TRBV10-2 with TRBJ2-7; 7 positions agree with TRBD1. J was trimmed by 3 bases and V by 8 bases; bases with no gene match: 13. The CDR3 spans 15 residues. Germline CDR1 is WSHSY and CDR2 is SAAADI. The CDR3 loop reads CASWELRTGRYEQYF. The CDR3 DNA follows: TGCGCCAGCTGGGAACTTCGGACAGGCCGCTACGAGCAGTACTTC.

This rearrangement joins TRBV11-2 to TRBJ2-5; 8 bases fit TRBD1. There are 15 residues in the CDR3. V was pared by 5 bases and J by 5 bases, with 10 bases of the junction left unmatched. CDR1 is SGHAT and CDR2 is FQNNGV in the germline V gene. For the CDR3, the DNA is TGTGCCAGCAGCCCCGGACAGGGCCGGTTGGAGACCCAGTACTTC. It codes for CASSPGQGRLETQYF.

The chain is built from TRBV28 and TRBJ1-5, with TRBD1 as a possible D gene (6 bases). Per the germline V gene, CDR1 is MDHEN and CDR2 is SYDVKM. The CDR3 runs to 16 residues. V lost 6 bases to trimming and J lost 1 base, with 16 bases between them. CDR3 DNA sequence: TGTGCCAGCAGCCCCTTAGGGGGAGGAAGCAATCAGCCCCAGCATTTT. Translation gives CASSPLGGGSNQPQHF.

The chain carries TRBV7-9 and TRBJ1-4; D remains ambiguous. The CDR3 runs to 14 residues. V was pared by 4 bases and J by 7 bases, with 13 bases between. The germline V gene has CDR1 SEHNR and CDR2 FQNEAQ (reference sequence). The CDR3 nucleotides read TGTGCCAGCAGCTCTTCGGGCCTCGCTGAAAAACTGTTTTTT. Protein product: CASSSSGLAEKLFF.

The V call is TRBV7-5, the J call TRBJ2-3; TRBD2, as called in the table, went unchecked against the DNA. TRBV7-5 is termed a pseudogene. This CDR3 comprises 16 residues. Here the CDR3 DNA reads TGTGTCAGAAGCCTGGGACTAGCGGGGGTGGTGGATACGCAGTATTTT. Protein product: CVRSLGLAGVVDTQYF.

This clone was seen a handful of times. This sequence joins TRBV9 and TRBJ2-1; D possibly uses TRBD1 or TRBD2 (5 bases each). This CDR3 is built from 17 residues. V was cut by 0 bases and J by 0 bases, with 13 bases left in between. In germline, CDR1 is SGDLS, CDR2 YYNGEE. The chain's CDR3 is CASSVDFGGFSYNEQFF. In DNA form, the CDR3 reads TGTGCCAGCAGCGTAGATTTTGGGGGATTCTCCTACAATGAGCAGTTCTTC.

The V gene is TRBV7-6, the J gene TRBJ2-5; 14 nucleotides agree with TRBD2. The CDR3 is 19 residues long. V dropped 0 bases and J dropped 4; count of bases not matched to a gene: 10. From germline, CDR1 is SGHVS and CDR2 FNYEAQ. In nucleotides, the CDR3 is TGTGCCAGCAGCTTAGCGATAGGACTAGCGGGGGGACGGGGAGAGACCCAGTACTTC. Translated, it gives CASSLAIGLAGGRGETQYF.

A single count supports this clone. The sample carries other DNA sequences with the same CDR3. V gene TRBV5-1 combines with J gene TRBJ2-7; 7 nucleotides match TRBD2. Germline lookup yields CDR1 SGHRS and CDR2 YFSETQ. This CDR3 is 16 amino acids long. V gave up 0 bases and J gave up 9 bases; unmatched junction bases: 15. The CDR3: CASSLAGTGRPGGQYF. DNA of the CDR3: TGCGCCAGCAGCTTGGCCGGTACGGGTCGGCCGGGGGGGCAGTACTTC.

The CDR3 sequence is CASSTPAGGSTEAFF. The CDR3, as DNA: TGTGCCAGCAGTACCCCGGCAGGGGGTAGCACTGAAGCTTTCTTT. V and J are TRBV6-5 and TRBJ1-1; 7 bases line up with TRBD1. J gave up 4 bases and V 5 bases, and 10 bases lay outside the gene matches. CDR3 size: 15 residues. Germline V gene data show CDR1 as MNHEY and CDR2 as SVGAGI.

The CDR3 loop reads CASSPRTGTSGGRSSYEQYF. As DNA, the CDR3 is TGTGCCAGCAGCCCCCGAACCGGGACTAGCGGGGGCCGGAGCTCCTACGAGCAGTACTTC. J is TRBJ2-7 and V is TRBV5-4; 14 nucleotides match TRBD2. From germline, CDR1 is SGHNT and CDR2 YYREEE (reference sequence). Trimming cost V 4 bases and J 0 bases; bases outside gene matches: 15. The CDR3 totals 20 residues.

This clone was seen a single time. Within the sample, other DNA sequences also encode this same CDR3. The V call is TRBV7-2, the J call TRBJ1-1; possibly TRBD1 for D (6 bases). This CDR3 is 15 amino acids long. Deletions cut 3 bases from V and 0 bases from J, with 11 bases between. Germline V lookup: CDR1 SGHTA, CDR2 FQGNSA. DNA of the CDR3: TGTGCCAGCAGCTTGGGAACAGGGCTGAACACTGAAGCTTTCTTT. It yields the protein CASSLGTGLNTEAFF.

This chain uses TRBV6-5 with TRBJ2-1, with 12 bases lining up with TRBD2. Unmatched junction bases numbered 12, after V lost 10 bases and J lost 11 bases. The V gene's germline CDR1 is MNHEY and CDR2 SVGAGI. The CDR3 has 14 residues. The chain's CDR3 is CATSGLAGGLKQFF. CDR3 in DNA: TGTGCCACCAGCGGGCTAGCGGGGGGGCTAAAGCAGTTCTTC.

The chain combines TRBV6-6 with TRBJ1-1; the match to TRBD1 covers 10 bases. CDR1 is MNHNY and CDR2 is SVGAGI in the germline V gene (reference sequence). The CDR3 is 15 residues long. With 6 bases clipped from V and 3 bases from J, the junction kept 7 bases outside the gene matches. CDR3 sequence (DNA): TGTGCCAGCAGGTCAACGACAGGGGGCGACACTGAAGCTTTCTTT. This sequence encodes CASRSTTGGDTEAFF.

The CDR3 is CAWRTGNIQYF. Written as DNA, the CDR3 is TGTGCCTGGAGGACAGGGAACATTCAGTACTTC. This chain connects TRBV30 to TRBJ2-4, with 7 bases lining up with TRBD1. Per germline, CDR1 GTSNPN and CDR2 SVGIG (reference sequence). This CDR3 region has 11 residues. V lost 3 bases, J lost 7 bases, and 0 bases stayed unmatched.

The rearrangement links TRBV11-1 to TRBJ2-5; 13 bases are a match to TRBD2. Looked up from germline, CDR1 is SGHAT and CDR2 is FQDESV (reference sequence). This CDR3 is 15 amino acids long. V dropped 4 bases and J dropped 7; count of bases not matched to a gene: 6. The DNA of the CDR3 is TGTGCCAGCAGCTCGGGGACTAGCGGGGAGGGGACCCAGTACTTC. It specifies CASSSGTSGEGTQYF.

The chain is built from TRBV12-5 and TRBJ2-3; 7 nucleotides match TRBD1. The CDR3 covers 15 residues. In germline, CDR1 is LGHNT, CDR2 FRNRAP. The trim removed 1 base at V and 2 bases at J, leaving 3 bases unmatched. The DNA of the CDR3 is TGTGCTAGTGGTTTGGGACAGGGATCCACAGATACGCAGTATTTT. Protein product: CASGLGQGSTDTQYF.

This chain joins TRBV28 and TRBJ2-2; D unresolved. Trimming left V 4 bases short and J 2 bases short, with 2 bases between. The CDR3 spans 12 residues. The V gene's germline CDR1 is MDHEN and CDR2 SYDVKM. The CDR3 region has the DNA TGTGCCAGCAGTTACAACACCGGGGAGCTGTTTTTT. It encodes CASSYNTGELFF.

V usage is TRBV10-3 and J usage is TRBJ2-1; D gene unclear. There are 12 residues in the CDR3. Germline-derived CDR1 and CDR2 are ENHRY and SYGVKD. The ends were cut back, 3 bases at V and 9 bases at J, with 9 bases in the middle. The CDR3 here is CAISDLTGEQFF. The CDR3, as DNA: TGTGCCATCAGTGACCTAACGGGTGAGCAGTTCTTC.

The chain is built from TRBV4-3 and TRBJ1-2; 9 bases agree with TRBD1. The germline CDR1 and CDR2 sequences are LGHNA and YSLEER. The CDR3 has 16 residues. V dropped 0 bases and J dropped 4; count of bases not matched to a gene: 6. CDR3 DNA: TGCGCCAGCAGCCAAGAGAACAGGGGGCTGCTCTATGGCTACACCTTC. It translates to CASSQENRGLLYGYTF.